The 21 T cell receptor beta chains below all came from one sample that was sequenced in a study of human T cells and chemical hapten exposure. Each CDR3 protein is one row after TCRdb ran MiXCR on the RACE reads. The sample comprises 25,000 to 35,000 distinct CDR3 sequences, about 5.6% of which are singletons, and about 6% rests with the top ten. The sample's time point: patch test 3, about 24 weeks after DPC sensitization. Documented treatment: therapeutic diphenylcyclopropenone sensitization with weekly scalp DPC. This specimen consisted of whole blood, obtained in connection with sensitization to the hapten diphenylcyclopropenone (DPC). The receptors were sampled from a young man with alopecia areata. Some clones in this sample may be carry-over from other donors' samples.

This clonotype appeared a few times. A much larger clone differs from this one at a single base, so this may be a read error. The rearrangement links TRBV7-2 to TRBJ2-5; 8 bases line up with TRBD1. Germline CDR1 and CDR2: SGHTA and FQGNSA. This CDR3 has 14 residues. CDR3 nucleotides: TGTGCCGGCAGCCGACTGGACAGGGAAGAGACCCAGTACTTC. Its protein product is CAGSRLDREETQYF.

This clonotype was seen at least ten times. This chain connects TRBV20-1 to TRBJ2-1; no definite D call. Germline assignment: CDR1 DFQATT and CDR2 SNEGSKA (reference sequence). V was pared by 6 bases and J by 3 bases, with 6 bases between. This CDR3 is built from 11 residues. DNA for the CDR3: TGCAGTGCGGCCAGCTACAATGAGCAGTTCTTC. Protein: CSAASYNEQFF.

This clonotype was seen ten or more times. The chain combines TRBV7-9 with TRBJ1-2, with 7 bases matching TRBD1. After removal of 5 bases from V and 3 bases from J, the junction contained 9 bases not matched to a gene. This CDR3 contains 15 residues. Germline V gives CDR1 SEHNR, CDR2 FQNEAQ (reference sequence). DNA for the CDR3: TGTGCCAGCAGCCAGGCTGCCGGGACAGACTATGGCTACACCTTC. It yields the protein CASSQAAGTDYGYTF.

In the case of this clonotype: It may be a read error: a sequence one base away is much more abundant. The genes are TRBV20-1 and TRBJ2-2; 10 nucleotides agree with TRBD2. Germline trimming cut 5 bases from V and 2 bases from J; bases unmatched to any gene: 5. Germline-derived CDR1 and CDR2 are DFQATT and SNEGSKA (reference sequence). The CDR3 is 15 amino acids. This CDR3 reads CSAARTSGNTGELFF. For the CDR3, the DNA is TGCAGTGCTGCAAGGACTAGCGGCAACACCGGGGAGCTGTTTTTT.

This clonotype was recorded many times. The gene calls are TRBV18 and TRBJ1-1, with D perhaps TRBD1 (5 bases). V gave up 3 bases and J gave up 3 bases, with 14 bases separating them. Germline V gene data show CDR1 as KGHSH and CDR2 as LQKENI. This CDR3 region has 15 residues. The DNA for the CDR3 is TGTGCCAGCTCACCGTCTTCCTGGGGGGACACTGAAGCTTTCTTT. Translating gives CASSPSSWGDTEAFF.

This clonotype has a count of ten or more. The DNA of the CDR3 is TGTGCCAGCAGTTTTCGTGGGTACAATGAGCAGTTCTTC. This translates into CASSFRGYNEQFF. This chain connects TRBV12-3 or TRBV12-4 to TRBJ2-1; D gene uncertain. V was shortened by 3 bases and J by 4 bases, with 7 bases between the two germline ends. The CDR3 spans 13 residues.

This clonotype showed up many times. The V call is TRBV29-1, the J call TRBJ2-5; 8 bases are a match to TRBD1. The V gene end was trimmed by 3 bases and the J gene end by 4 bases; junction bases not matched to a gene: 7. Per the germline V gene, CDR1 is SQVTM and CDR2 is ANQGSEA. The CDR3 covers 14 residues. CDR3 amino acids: CSVDGAGGLETQYF. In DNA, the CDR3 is TGCAGCGTTGATGGAGCAGGGGGCTTAGAGACCCAGTACTTC.

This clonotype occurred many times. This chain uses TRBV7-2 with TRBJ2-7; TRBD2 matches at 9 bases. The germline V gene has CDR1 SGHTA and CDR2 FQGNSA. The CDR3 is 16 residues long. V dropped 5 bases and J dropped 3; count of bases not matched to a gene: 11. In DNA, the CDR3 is TGTGCCAGCAGCGCTCTCCCTAGCGGGGCCCGCTACGAGCAGTACTTC. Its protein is CASSALPSGARYEQYF.

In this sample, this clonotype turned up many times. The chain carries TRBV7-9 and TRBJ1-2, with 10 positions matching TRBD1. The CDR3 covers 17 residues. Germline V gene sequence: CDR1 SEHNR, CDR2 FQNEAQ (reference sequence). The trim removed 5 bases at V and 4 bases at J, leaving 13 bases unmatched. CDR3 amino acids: CASSLTGGAGGFYGYTF. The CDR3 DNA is TGTGCCAGCAGCCTGACAGGGGGCGCAGGAGGTTTCTATGGCTACACCTTC.

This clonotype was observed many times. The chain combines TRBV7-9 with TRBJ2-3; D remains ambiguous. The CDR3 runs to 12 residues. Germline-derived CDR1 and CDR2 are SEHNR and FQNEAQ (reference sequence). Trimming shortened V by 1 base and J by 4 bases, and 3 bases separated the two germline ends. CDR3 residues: CASSLVPDTQYF. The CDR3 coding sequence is TGTGCCAGCAGCTTAGTCCCAGATACGCAGTATTTT.

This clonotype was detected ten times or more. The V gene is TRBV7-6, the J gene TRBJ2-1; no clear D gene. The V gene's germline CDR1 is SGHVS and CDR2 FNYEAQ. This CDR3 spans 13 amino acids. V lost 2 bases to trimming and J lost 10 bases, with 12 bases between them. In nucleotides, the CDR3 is TGTGCCAGCAGCTTAAGAGTCGAACGGGAGCAGTTCTTC. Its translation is CASSLRVEREQFF.

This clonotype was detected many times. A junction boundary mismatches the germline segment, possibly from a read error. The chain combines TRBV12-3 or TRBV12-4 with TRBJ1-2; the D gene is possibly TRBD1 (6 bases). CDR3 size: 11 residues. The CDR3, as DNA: TGTGCCAGCAGTTTATGGGGGGCGCGGGTGTTC. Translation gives CASSLWGARVF.

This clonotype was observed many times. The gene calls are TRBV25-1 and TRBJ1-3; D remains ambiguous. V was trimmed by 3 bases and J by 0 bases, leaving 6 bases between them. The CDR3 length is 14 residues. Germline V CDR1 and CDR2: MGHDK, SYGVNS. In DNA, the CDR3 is TGTGCCAGCAGTGACGAGAGCTCTGGAAACACCATATATTTT. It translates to CASSDESSGNTIYF.

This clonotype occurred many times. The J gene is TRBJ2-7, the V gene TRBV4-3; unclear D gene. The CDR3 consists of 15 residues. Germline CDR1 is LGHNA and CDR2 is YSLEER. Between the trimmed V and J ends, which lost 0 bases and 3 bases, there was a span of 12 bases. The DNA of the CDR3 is TGCGCCAGCAGCCAAGAACCCCGAGTGGGCTACGAGCAGTACTTC. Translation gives CASSQEPRVGYEQYF.

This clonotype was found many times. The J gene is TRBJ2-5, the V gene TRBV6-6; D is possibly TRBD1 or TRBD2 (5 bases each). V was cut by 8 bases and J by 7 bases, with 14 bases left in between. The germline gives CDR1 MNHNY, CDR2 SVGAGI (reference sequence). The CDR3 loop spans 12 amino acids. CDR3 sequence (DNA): TGTGCCAGCCAGGACACGGGGAGGACCCAGTACTTC. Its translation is CASQDTGRTQYF.

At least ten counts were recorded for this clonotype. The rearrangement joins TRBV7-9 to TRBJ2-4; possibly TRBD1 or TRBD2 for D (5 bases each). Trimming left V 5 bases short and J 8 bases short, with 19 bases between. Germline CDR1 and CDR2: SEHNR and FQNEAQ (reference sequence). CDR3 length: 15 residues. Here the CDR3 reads CASSPEGWSMDIQYF. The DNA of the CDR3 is TGTGCCAGCAGCCCCGAGGGGTGGTCAATGGACATTCAGTACTTC.

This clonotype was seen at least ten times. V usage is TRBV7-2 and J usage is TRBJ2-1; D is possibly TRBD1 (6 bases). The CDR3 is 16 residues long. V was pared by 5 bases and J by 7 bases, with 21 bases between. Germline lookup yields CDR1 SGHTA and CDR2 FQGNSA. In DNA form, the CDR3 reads TGTGCCAGCAGCCCAGGCGTTAGGACAGACCGTAATGAGCAGTTCTTC. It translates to CASSPGVRTDRNEQFF.

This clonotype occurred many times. As DNA, the CDR3 is TGCAGCGCGTCAACGAGACAGGGTGCCTACGAGCAGTACTTC. Translated, it gives CSASTRQGAYEQYF. The chain uses TRBV29-1 and TRBJ2-7; 7 nucleotides align to TRBD1. Germline lookup yields CDR1 SQVTM and CDR2 ANQGSEA. V was clipped by 7 bases and J by 2 bases; unmatched bases: 11. CDR3 size: 14 residues.

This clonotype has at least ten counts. DNA for the CDR3: TGTGCCAGCAGTCCCCAACCATCACTAGCGGGAGTTACGAATGAGCAGTTCTTC. The encoded protein is CASSPQPSLAGVTNEQFF. The rearrangement links TRBV27 to TRBJ2-1; 11 bases match TRBD2. V gave up 5 bases and J gave up 7 bases; unmatched junction bases: 16. Germline assignment: CDR1 MNHEY and CDR2 SMNVEV (reference sequence). This CDR3 contains 18 residues.

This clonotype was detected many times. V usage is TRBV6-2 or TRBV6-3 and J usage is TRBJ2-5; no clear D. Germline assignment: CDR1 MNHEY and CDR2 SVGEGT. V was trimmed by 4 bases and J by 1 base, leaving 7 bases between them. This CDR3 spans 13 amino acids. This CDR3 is CASSFFGQETQYF. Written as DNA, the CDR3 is TGTGCCAGCAGTTTCTTTGGCCAAGAGACCCAGTACTTC.

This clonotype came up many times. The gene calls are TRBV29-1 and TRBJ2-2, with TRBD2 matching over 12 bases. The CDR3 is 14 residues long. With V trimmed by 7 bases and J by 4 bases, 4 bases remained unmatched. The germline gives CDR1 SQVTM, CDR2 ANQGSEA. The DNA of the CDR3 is TGCAGCGCCACTAGCGGGAGGCCCACCGGGGAGCTGTTTTTT. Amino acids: CSATSGRPTGELFF.